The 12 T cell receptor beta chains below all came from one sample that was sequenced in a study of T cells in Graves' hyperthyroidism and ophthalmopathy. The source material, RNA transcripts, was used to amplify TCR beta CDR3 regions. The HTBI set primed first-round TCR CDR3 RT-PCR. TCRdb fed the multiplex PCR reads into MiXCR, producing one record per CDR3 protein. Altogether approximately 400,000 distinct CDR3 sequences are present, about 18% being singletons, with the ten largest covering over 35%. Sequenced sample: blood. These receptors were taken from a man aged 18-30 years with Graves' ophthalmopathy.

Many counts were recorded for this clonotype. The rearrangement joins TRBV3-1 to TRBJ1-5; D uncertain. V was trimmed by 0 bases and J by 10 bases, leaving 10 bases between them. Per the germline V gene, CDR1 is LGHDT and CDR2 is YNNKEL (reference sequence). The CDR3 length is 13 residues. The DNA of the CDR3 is TGTGCCAGCAGCCAAGAGGGAGGGCGACCCCAGCATTTT. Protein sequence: CASSQEGGRPQHF.

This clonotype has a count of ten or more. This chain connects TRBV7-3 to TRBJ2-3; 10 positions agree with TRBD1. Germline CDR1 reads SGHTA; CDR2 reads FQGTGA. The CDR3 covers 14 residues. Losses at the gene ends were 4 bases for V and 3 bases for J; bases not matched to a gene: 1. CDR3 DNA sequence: TGTGCCAGCAGCTGGGACAGGGGAACAGATACGCAGTATTTT. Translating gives CASSWDRGTDTQYF.

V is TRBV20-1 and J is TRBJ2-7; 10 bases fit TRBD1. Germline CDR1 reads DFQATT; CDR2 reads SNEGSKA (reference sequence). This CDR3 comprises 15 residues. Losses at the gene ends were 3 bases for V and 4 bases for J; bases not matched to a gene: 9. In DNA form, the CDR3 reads TGCAGTGCTAGCCTCCGGGACAGGGGATTGTACGAGCAGTACTTC. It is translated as CSASLRDRGLYEQYF.

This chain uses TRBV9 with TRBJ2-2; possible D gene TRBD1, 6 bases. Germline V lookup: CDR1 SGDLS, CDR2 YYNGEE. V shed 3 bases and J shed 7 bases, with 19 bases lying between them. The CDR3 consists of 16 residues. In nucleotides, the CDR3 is TGTGCCAGCAGCGCGAGGGACAACAGGGTAAACGGGGAGCTGTTTTTT. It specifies CASSARDNRVNGELFF.

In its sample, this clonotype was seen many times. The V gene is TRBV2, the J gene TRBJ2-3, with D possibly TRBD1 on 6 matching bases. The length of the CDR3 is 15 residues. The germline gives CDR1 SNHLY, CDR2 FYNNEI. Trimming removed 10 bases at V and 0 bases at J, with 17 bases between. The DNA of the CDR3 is TGTGCCACCCAAACGACAGGCCTTAGCACAGATACGCAGTATTTT. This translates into CATQTTGLSTDTQYF.

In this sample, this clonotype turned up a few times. The CDR3, as DNA: TGTGCCAGCACTCACGACGGGACAGCTGGAAACACCATATATTTT. It yields the protein CASTHDGTAGNTIYF. The chain has TRBV6-2 or TRBV6-3 and TRBJ1-3; 7 nucleotides line up with TRBD1. The ends lost 7 bases at V and 2 bases at J; junction bases unmatched: 8. This CDR3 is 15 amino acids long. Germline CDR1 is MNHEY and CDR2 is SVGEGT.

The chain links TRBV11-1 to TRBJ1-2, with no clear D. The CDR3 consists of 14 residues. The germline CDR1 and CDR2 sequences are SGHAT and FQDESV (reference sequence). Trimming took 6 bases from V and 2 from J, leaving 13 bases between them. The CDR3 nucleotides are TGTGCCAGCAGTTCGGAGCCGGACAACTATGGCTACACCTTC. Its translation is CASSSEPDNYGYTF.

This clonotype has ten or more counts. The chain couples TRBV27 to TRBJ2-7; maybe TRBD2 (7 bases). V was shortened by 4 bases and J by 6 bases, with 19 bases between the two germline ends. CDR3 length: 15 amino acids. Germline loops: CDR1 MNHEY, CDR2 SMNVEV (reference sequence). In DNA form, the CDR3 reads TGTGCCAGCAGTTCAGGCGGGGGCCCGGTTCGCGAGCAGTACTTC. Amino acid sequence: CASSSGGGPVREQYF.

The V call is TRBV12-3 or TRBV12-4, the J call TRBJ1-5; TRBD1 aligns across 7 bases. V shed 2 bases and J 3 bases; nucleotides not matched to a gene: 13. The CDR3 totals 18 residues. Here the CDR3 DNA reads TGTGCCAGCAGTTTAAGGGGCCGGACAGGACTTAACAATCAGCCCCAGCATTTT. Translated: CASSLRGRTGLNNQPQHF.

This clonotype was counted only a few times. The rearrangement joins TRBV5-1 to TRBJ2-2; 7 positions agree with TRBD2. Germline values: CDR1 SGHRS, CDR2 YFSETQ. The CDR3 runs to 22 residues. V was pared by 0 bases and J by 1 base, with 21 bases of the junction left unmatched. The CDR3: CASSLARLRDPEAGENTGELFF. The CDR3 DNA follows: TGCGCCAGCAGCTTGGCCCGCCTGAGGGACCCCGAGGCGGGAGAGAACACCGGGGAGCTGTTTTTT.

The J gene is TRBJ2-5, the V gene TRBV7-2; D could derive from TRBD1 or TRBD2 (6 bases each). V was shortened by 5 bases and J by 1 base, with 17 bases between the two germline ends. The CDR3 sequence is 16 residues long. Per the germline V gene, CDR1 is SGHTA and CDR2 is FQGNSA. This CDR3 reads CASSPAGGDIQETQYF. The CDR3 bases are TGTGCCAGCAGCCCCGCCGGGGGCGACATCCAAGAGACCCAGTACTTC.

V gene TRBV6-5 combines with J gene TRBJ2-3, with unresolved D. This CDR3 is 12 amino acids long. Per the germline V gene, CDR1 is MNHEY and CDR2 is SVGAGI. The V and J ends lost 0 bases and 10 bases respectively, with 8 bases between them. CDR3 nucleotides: TGTGCCAGCAGTTACTCGAAGGGTGCGCAGTATTTT. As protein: CASSYSKGAQYF.